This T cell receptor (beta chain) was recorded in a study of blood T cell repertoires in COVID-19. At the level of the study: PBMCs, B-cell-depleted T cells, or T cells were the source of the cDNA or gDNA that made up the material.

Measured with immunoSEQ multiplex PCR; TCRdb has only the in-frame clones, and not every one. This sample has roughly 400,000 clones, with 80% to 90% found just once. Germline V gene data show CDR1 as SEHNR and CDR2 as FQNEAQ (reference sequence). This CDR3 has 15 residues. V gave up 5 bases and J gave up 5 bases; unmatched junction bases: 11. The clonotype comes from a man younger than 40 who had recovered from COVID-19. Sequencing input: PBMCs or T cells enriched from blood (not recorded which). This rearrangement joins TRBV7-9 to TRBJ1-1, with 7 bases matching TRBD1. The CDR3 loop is CASSDAGQIRTEAFF. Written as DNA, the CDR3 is TGTGCCAGCAGCGACGCGGGACAGATCAGGACTGAAGCTTTCTTT. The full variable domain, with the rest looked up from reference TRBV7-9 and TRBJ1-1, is DTGVSQNPRHKITKRGQNVTFRCDPISEHNRLYWYRQTLGQGPEFLTYFQNEAQLEKSRLLSDRFSAERPKGSFSTLEIQRTEQGDSAMYLCASSDAGQIRTEAFFGQGTRLTVV.